The 10 T cell receptor beta chains in this list originate from one sample, sequenced in a study of CD4 T cells in relation to SARS-CoV-2 and coronaviruses. Unexposed donor CD4+ T cells date from about 2011-2019, before the COVID-19 pandemic. CD4+ T cells were isolated from the cells after 10 days of culture. The repertoire was sequenced with immunoSEQ multiplex PCR; TCRdb's copy has only in-frame clones and lacks some. The sample lists 15,000 to 20,000 clones; around 80% were seen once. Their cognate antigens are unknown. Source material: CD4+ T cells from PBMCs, cultured in vitro. The source of these receptors is a human donor in good health.

This rearrangement joins TRBV6-1 to TRBJ2-7, with 12 nucleotides matching TRBD2. V lost 0 bases, J lost 5 bases, and 5 bases stayed unmatched. Germline V lookup: CDR1 MNHNS, CDR2 SASEGT. The CDR3 runs to 16 residues. The CDR3 loop reads CASSEARTSGKNEQYF. The DNA for the CDR3 is TGTGCCAGCAGTGAAGCGCGGACTAGCGGGAAGAACGAGCAGTACTTC.

The J gene is TRBJ2-7, the V gene TRBV6-2 or TRBV6-3; the match to TRBD2 covers 10 bases. Losses at the gene ends were 2 bases for V and 5 bases for J; bases not matched to a gene: 6. This CDR3 has 15 residues. CDR1 and CDR2 from the germline V gene are MNHEY and SVGEGT. The CDR3 is CASSYEASGSHEQYF. For the CDR3, the DNA is TGTGCCAGCAGTTACGAGGCTAGCGGGAGCCACGAGCAGTACTTC.

The chain is built from TRBV29-1 and TRBJ1-1, with 8 bases aligning to TRBD1. The CDR3 has 11 amino acids. The junction had 9 bases not matched to a gene; V was cut back by 7 bases and J by 11 bases. Germline values: CDR1 SQVTM, CDR2 ANQGSEA. The chain's CDR3 is CSAAGGPSAFF. The CDR3 DNA reads as TGCAGCGCCGCAGGGGGCCCGTCCGCTTTCTTT.

The chain carries TRBV29-1 and TRBJ2-4, with 8 bases lining up with TRBD1. The CDR3 sequence is 14 residues long. V shed 6 bases and J 7 bases; nucleotides not matched to a gene: 11. Germline values: CDR1 SQVTM, CDR2 ANQGSEA. CDR3 DNA: TGCAGCGTGAGCCTTGGACAGGGTGGTAACATTCAGTACTTC. Its translation is CSVSLGQGGNIQYF.

This chain links TRBV30 with TRBJ1-3; TRBD1 is a possible D gene (6 bases). Germline-derived CDR1 and CDR2 are GTSNPN and SVGIG (reference sequence). This CDR3 region has 12 residues. The CDR3 sequence: CAKGGSGNTIYF. DNA for the CDR3: TGTGCAAAGGGGGGGTCTGGAAACACCATATATTTT.

V is TRBV18 and J is TRBJ1-5; D unclear. The CDR3 is made up of 14 amino acids. Germline CDR1 and CDR2: KGHSH and LQKENI. With 4 bases removed from V and 6 bases from J, the gap between germline ends came to 13 bases. CDR3 sequence reads: CASSQTRGPQPQHF. In DNA form, the CDR3 reads TGTGCCAGCTCACAGACCAGAGGGCCTCAGCCCCAGCATTTT. Drawing the rest from reference TRBV18 and TRBJ1-5, the complete variable domain is NAGVMQNPRHLVRRRGQEARLRCSPMKGHSHVYWYRQLPEEGLKFMVYLQKENIIDESGMPKERFSAEFPKEGPSILRIQQVVRGDSAAYFCASSQTRGPQPQHFGDGTRLSIL.

The J gene is TRBJ1-1, the V gene TRBV9; D is uncertain. The CDR3 runs 14 residues. Germline CDR1 is SGDLS and CDR2 is YYNGEE. V was trimmed by 3 bases and J by 1 base, leaving 10 bases between them. CDR3 DNA sequence: TGTGCCAGCAGCGCTACAGATCAGAACACTGAAGCTTTCTTT. Translating it yields CASSATDQNTEAFF. Full variable domain (rest looked up from reference TRBV9 and TRBJ1-1): DSGVTQTPKHLITATGQRVTLRCSPRSGDLSVYWYQQSLDQGLQFLIQYYNGEERAKGNILERFSAQQFPDLHSELNLSSLELGDSALYFCASSATDQNTEAFFGQGTRLTVV.

V gene TRBV30 combines with J gene TRBJ2-3, with 8 bases fitting TRBD2. Germline V gives CDR1 GTSNPN, CDR2 SVGIG (reference sequence). J was trimmed by 5 bases and V by 6 bases; bases with no gene match: 13. The CDR3 totals 15 residues. CDR3 in DNA: TGTGCCTGTAGCGGGACCCGATCTGTGGGAGATACGCAGTATTTT. This codes for CACSGTRSVGDTQYF.

The V call is TRBV12-5, the J call TRBJ2-7; no definite D call. CDR3 size: 12 residues. The germline V gene encodes CDR1 LGHNT and CDR2 FRNRAP. V was pared by 2 bases and J by 4 bases, with 6 bases between. The CDR3 is CASGLYLYEQYF. CDR3 in DNA: TGTGCTAGTGGTTTGTACCTATACGAGCAGTACTTC.

This clone came up a few times. The chain recombines TRBV5-5 with TRBJ2-5; possibly TRBD2 for D (7 bases). The CDR3 contains 14 residues. Looked up from germline, CDR1 is SGHKS and CDR2 is YYEKEE (reference sequence). V was trimmed by 1 base and J by 5 bases, leaving 12 bases between them. CDR3 DNA sequence: TGTGCCAGCAGCTTGTTGGGGGGGCGGGAGACCCAGTACTTC. Translated, it gives CASSLLGGRETQYF.